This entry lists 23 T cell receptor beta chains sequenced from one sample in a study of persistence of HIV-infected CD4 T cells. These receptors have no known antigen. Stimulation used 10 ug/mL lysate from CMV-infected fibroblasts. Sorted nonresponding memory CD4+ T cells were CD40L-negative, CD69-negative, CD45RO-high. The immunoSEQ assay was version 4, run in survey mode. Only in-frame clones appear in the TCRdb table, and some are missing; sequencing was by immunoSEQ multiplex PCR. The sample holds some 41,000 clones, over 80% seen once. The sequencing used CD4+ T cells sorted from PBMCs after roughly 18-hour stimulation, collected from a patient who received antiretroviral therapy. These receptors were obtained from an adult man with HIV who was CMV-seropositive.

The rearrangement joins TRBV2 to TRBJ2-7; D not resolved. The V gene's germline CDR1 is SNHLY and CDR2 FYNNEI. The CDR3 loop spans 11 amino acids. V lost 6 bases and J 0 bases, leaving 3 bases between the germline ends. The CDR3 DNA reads TGTGCCAGCAGCGCCTCCTACGAGCAGTACTTC. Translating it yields CASSASYEQYF.

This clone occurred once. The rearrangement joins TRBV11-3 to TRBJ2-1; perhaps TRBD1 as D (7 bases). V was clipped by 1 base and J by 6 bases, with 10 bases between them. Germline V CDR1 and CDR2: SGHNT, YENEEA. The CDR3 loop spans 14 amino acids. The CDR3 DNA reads TGTGCCAGCAGCTTAGGGGGGGACAGCAATGAGCAGTTCTTC. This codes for CASSLGGDSNEQFF.

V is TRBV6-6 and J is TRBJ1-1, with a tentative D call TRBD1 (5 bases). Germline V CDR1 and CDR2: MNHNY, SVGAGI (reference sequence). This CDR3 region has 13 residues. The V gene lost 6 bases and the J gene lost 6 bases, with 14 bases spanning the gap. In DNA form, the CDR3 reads TGTGCCAGCAGGGCCAGGGAAGACGCTGAAGCTTTCTTT. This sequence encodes CASRAREDAEAFF.

CDR3 sequence reads: CASSLGGTAYNEQFF. DNA of the CDR3: TGCGCCAGCAGCTTGGGAGGGACAGCCTACAATGAGCAGTTCTTC. This chain uses TRBV5-1 with TRBJ2-1; TRBD1 agrees at 7 bases. Germline loops: CDR1 SGHRS, CDR2 YFSETQ. The J segment lost 2 bases and the V segment lost 0 bases, leaving 2 bases of the junction unmatched. The CDR3 totals 15 residues.

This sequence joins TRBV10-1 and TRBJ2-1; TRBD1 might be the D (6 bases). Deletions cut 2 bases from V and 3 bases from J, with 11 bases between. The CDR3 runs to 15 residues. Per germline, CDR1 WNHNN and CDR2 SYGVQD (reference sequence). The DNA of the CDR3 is TGCGCCAGCAGTGAGACAGGGAATGTCTACAATGAGCAGTTCTTC. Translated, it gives CASSETGNVYNEQFF.

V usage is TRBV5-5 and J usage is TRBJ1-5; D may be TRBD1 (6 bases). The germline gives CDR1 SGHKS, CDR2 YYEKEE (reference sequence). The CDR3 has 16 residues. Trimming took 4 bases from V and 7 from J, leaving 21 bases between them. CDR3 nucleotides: TGTGCCAGCAGCCTGGACAGAACTGGAGATTTCCAGCCCCAGCATTTT. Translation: CASSLDRTGDFQPQHF.

As DNA, the CDR3 is TGTGCCAGCAGCCCCCGGCACAGCGGGAGCACAGATACGCAGTATTTT. Residues: CASSPRHSGSTDTQYF. The V and J genes are TRBV5-4 and TRBJ2-3, with a possible D match to TRBD2 (6 bases). V was trimmed by 4 bases and J by 0 bases, leaving 15 bases between them. This CDR3 spans 16 amino acids. Germline CDR1 and CDR2: SGHNT and YYREEE (reference sequence).

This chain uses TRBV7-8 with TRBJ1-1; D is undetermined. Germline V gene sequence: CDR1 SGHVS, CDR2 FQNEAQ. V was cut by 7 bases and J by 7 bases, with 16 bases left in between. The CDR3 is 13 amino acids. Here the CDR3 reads CASKLPTGSEAFF. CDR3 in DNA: TGTGCCAGCAAACTCCCGACGGGCAGTGAAGCTTTCTTT.

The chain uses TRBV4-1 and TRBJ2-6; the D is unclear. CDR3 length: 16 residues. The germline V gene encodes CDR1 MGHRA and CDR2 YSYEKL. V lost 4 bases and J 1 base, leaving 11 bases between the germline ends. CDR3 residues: CASSLRVGSGANVLTF. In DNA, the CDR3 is TGCGCCAGCAGCCTAAGAGTGGGTTCTGGGGCCAACGTCCTGACTTTC.

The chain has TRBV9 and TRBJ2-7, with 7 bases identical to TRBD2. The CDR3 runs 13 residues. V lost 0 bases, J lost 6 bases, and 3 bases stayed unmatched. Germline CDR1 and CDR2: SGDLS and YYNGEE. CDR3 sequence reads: CASSVDGGGEQYF. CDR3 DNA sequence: TGTGCCAGCAGCGTAGATGGCGGGGGCGAGCAGTACTTC.

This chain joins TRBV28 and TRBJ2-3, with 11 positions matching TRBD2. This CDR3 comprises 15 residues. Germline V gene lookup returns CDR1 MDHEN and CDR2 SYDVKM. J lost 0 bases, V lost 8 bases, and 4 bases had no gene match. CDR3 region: CASCSGGESTDTQYF. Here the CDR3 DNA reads TGTGCCAGCTGTAGCGGGGGGGAAAGCACAGATACGCAGTATTTT.

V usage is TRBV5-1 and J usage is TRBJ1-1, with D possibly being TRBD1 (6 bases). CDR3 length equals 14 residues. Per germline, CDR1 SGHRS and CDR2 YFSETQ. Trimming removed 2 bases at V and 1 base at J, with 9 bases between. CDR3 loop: CASSFATGNTEAFF. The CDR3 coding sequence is TGCGCCAGCAGCTTTGCGACAGGGAACACTGAAGCTTTCTTT. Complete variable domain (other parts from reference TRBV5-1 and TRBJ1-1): KAGVTQTPRYLIKTRGQQVTLSCSPISGHRSVSWYQQTPGQGLQFLFEYFSETQRNKGNFPGRFSGRQFSNSRSEMNVSTLELGDSALYLCASSFATGNTEAFFGQGTRLTVV.

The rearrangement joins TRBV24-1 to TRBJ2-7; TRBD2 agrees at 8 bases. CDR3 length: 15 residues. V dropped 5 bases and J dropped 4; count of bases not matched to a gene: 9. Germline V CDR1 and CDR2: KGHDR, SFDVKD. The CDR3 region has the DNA TGTGCCACCAGTGCTCCCGCGGGGGGTCAGTACGAGCAGTACTTC. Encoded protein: CATSAPAGGQYEQYF.

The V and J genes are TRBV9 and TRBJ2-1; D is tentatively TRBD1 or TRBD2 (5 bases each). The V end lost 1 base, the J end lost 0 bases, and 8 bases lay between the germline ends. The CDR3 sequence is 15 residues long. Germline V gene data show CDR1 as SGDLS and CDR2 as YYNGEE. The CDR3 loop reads CASSVQGTSYNEQFF. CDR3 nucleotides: TGTGCCAGCAGCGTACAAGGGACCTCCTACAATGAGCAGTTCTTC.

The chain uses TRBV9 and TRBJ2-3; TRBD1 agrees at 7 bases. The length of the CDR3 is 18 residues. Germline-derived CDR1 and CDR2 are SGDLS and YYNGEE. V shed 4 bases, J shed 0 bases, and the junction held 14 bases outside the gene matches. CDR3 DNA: TGTGCCAGCAGCCCACTCCAACAGGGGACGTTTAGCACAGATACGCAGTATTTT. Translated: CASSPLQQGTFSTDTQYF.

The CDR3 nucleotides read TGTGCCAGCAGCTTACCACAGGCCGGGGATTCACCCCTCCACTTT. Its translation is CASSLPQAGDSPLHF. The chain couples TRBV7-2 to TRBJ1-6; tentatively, D is TRBD1 (5 bases). CDR1 is SGHTA, CDR2 FQGNSA, per germline. V dropped 2 bases and J dropped 8 bases, with 13 bases sitting between them. The CDR3 extends over 15 amino acids. Variable domain in full (rest from reference TRBV7-2 and TRBJ1-6): GAGVSQSPSNKVTEKGKDVELRCDPISGHTALYWYRQSLGQGLEFLIYFQGNSAPDKSGLPSDRFSAERTGGSVSTLTIQRTQQEDSAVYLCASSLPQAGDSPLHFGNGTRLTVT.

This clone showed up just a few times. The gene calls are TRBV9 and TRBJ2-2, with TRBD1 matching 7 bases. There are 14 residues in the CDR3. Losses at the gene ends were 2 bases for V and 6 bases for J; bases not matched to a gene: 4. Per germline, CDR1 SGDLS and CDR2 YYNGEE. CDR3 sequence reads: CASSVTRGPGELFF. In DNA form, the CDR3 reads TGTGCCAGCAGCGTTACAAGGGGGCCCGGGGAGCTGTTTTTT.

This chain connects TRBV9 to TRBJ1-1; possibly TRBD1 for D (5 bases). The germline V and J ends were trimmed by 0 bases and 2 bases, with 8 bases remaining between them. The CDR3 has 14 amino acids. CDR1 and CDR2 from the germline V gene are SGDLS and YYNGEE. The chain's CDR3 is CASSVATVNTEAFF. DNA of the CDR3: TGTGCCAGCAGCGTAGCGACAGTCAACACTGAAGCTTTCTTT.

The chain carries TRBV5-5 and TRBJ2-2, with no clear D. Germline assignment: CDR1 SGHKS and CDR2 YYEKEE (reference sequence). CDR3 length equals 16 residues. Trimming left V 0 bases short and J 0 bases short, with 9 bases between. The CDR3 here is CASSLGGVANTGELFF. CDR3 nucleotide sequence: TGTGCCAGCAGCTTGGGAGGAGTAGCGAACACCGGGGAGCTGTTTTTT.

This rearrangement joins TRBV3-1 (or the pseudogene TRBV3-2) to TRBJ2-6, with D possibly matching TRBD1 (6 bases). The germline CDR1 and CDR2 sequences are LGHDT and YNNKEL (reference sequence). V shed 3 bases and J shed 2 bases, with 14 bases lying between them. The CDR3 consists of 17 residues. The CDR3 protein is CASSHSHTGTGANVLTF. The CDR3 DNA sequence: TGTGCCAGCAGCCATTCACATACAGGGACTGGGGCCAACGTCCTGACTTTC.

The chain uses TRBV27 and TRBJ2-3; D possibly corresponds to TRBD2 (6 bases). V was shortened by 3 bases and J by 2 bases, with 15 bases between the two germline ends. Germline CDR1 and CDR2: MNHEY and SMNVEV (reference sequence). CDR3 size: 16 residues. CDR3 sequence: CASSFWARDSTDTQYF. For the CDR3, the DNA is TGTGCCAGCAGTTTTTGGGCCCGGGACTCCACAGATACGCAGTATTTT.

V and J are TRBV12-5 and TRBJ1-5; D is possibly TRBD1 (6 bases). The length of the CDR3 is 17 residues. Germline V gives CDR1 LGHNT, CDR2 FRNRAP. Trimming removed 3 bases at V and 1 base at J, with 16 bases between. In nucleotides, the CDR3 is TGTGCTAGTGGTTTCTCCCGACAGGCCGTAAGCAATCAGCCCCAGCATTTT. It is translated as CASGFSRQAVSNQPQHF.

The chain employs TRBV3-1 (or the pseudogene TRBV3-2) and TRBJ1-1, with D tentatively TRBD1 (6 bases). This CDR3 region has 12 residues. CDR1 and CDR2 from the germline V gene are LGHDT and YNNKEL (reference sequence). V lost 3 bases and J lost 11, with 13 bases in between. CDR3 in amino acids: CASSQTRGLAFF. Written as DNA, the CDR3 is TGTGCCAGCAGCCAGACGAGGGGGTTGGCTTTCTTT.